This TCR beta chain was documented in a study of T cells after posttransplantation cyclophosphamide. Study results and limitations: Donor CD8+ memory clones often dominated recipient blood repertoires at later times. After PTCy, TRB diversity resembled that of CNI/methotrexate controls. Skin or GI-infiltrating T cells shared few TRB sequences with blood.

The CDR3 loop spans 15 amino acids. The V segment lost 9 bases and the J segment 1 base; nucleotides outside the gene matches: 4. Germline assignment: CDR1 LNHDA and CDR2 SQIVND (reference sequence). Many counts were recorded for this clone. Its antigen is undetermined. Some clones are missing from TCRdb's copy, which holds only in-frame ones; the method was immunoSEQ multiplex PCR. Listed for the sample are about 25,000 clones, none seen a single time. A marrow graft followed busulfan-fludarabine conditioning, with cyclophosphamide on days +3 and +4. The receptor was isolated from a male patient in his late teens or twenties who received an allogeneic stem cell transplant from a related donor, was CMV-positive, and had no GVHD. A share of the T cells may be of graft donor origin. The chain is built from TRBV19 and TRBJ2-1; 12 nucleotides line up with TRBD2. Here the sequenced sample was PBMCs, taken after allogeneic stem cell transplant with posttransplant cyclophosphamide. DNA of the CDR3: TGTGCCAGCACGACTAGCGGGAGTTCCTACAATGAGCAGTTCTTC. Translating it yields CASTTSGSSYNEQFF.